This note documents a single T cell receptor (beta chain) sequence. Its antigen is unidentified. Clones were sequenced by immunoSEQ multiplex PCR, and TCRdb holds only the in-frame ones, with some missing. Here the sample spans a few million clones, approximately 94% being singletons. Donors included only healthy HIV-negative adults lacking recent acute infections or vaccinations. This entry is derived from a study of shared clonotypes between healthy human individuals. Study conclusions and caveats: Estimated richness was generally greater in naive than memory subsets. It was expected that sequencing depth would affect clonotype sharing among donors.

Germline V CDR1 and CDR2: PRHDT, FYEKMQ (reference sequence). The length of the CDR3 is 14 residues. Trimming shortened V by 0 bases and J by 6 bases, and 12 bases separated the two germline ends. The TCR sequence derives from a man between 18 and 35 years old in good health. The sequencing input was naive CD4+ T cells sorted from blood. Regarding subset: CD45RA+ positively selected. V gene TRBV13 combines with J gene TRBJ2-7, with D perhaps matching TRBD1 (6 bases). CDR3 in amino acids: CASSLGQGPSEQYF. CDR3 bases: TGTGCCAGCAGCTTAGGACAGGGCCCCAGCGAGCAGTACTTC.